This is a list of T cell receptor beta chains from one sample in a study of sequential checkpoint blockade in melanoma. Generated by immunoSEQ multiplex PCR, the TCRdb table keeps only in-frame clones and is missing some. The table shows just over 15,000 clones, with under 85% occurring only once. The sample in question was CD8+ T cells sorted from blood (inferred from file names), obtained from a patient given nivolumab and ipilimumab in sequence. Receptors originate from a human donor with melanoma. The CDR3 runs from the conserved cysteine through the conserved F or W. D genes are given only for firm matches. Clone size is given for some rows only: seen once, a few or many times, or a class if the clone is expanded.

clone_size	v_call	j_call	d_call	cdr3_aa	cdr3_nt
medium-sized	TRBV7-8	TRBJ2-1	TRBD2	CASNPTSGVNNEQFF	TGTGCCAGCAACCCGACTAGCGGGGTAAACAATGAGCAGTTCTTC
few	TRBV27	TRBJ1-1	-	CASSFLPNTEAFF	TGTGCCAGCAGTTTCCTTCCGAACACTGAAGCTTTCTTT
-	TRBV15	TRBJ2-5	TRBD2	CATSGGGAAETQYF	TGTGCCACCAGCGGCGGGGGGGCCGCAGAGACCCAGTACTTC
-	TRBV5-1	TRBJ1-1	-	CASSFESPQTEAFF	TGCGCCAGCAGCTTTGAATCCCCCCAGACTGAAGCTTTCTTT
-	TRBV6-5	TRBJ2-3	-	CASSYFSSTDTQYF	TGTGCCAGCAGTTACTTTAGCTCCACAGATACGCAGTATTTT
-	TRBV5-5	TRBJ2-2	TRBD1	CASSLNSDRGLSGELFF	TGTGCCAGCAGCTTGAATTCGGACAGGGGGCTTTCCGGGGAGCTGTTTTTT
-	TRBV6-6	TRBJ2-7	TRBD2	CASSSGLAGESYEQYF	TGTGCCAGCAGTTCGGGACTAGCGGGGGAGAGCTACGAGCAGTACTTC
once	TRBV7-9	TRBJ2-5	TRBD2	CASSYPERGVETQYF	TGTGCCAGCAGCTATCCTGAGCGGGGGGTAGAGACCCAGTACTTC
-	TRBV11-2	TRBJ2-3	TRBD2	CASGASGHTDTQYF	TGTGCCAGCGGGGCTAGCGGACACACAGATACGCAGTATTTT
-	TRBV14	TRBJ1-1	TRBD1	CASSHAGQGGTEAFF	TGTGCCAGCAGCCATGCGGGACAGGGAGGGACTGAAGCTTTCTTT
-	TRBV6-5	TRBJ2-3	TRBD1	CASSYAAGTGADTQYF	TGTGCCAGCAGTTATGCCGCAGGGACAGGTGCAGATACGCAGTATTTT
few	TRBV6-1	TRBJ1-1	-	CASSSGETAEAFF	TGTGCCAGCAGTTCCGGGGAGACGGCTGAAGCTTTCTTT
few	TRBV6-4	TRBJ2-1	-	CASSEEGGVASNEQFF	TGTGCCAGCAGTGAAGAGGGGGGGGTCGCCTCCAATGAGCAGTTCTTC
-	TRBV7-2	TRBJ1-2	-	CASSLIKDRFGYTF	TGTGCCAGCAGCTTGATCAAAGACAGGTTTGGCTACACCTTC
once	TRBV2	TRBJ2-1	-	CASSEAGSSSYNEQFF	TGTGCCAGCAGTGAAGCCGGGAGCAGCTCCTACAATGAGCAGTTCTTC
-	TRBV25-1	TRBJ2-5	-	CASSEGGVETQYF	TGTGCCAGCAGTGAGGGCGGGGTAGAGACCCAGTACTTC
-	TRBV27	TRBJ1-2	-	CASSLNGGALGYTF	TGTGCCAGCAGTTTAAACGGGGGGGCGTTGGGCTACACCTTC
few	TRBV19	TRBJ1-2	-	CASTPLEVYGYTF	TGTGCCAGCACTCCTCTGGAGGTTTATGGCTACACCTTC
-	TRBV9	TRBJ1-1	-	CASSEQVVAEAFF	TGTGCCAGCAGCGAACAAGTGGTGGCTGAAGCTTTCTTT
-	TRBV7-8	TRBJ1-5	TRBD1	CASSLPGTGYQPQHF	TGTGCCAGCAGCCTGCCAGGGACAGGGTATCAGCCCCAGCATTTT
-	TRBV6-1	TRBJ2-5	-	CASSETPGIETQYF	TGTGCCAGCAGTGAGACGCCGGGAATCGAGACCCAGTACTTC
-	TRBV5-5	TRBJ2-5	TRBD2	CAASRAGGQETQYF	TGTGCCGCGTCCCGGGCGGGAGGCCAAGAGACCCAGTACTTC
-	TRBV4-2	TRBJ1-5	-	CASSQDGGREGQPQHF	TGTGCCAGCAGCCAAGATGGTGGGAGGGAGGGCCAGCCCCAGCATTTT
-	TRBV11-2	TRBJ2-7	TRBD1	CASSFRDRAYLGSEQYF	TGTGCCAGCAGCTTCAGGGACAGGGCCTACCTAGGGTCCGAGCAGTACTTC
-	TRBV11-2	TRBJ2-7	TRBD1	CASSLGQGGYEQYF	TGTGCCAGCAGCTTGGGACAGGGAGGCTACGAGCAGTACTTC
-	TRBV4-3	TRBJ1-1	-	CASSQGGAAFF	TGCGCCAGCAGCCAGGGCGGGGCAGCTTTCTTT
few	TRBV21-1	TRBJ1-5	-	CASSKFVTASNQPQHF	TGTGCCAGCAGCAAATTCGTGACAGCAAGCAATCAGCCCCAGCATTTT
-	TRBV27	TRBJ1-2	-	CASSLSASYGYTF	TGTGCCAGCAGTTTATCCGCCAGCTATGGCTACACCTTC
few	TRBV7-8	TRBJ1-4	-	CASSWDPRGAEKLFF	TGTGCCAGCAGCTGGGACCCCAGGGGAGCCGAAAAACTGTTTTTT
-	TRBV15	TRBJ2-7	TRBD1	CATSSSPGQTYEQYF	TGTGCCACCAGCTCCTCCCCGGGACAGACCTACGAGCAGTACTTC
-	TRBV9	TRBJ2-2	TRBD1	CASSAHRGPNTGELFF	TGTGCCAGCAGCGCTCACAGGGGGCCGAACACCGGGGAGCTGTTTTTT
-	TRBV4-1	TRBJ2-7	-	CASSPTTGSYEQYF	TGCGCCAGCAGCCCCACTACGGGCTCCTACGAGCAGTACTTC
-	TRBV25-1	TRBJ1-2	TRBD1	CASTDDRGLLYGYTF	TGTGCCAGCACCGACGACAGGGGGCTGCTCTATGGCTACACCTTC
few	TRBV4-3	TRBJ2-3	TRBD2	CASSHDGAGGSTDTQYF	TGCGCCAGCAGCCACGACGGGGCGGGAGGATCCACAGATACGCAGTATTTT
-	TRBV19	TRBJ2-3	TRBD2	CASSLPRGAGADTQYF	TGTGCCAGTAGTCTCCCCAGGGGAGCGGGAGCCGATACGCAGTATTTT
-	TRBV10-3	TRBJ1-1	TRBD1	CAISVGQGVNTEAFF	TGTGCCATCAGTGTAGGACAGGGGGTGAACACTGAAGCTTTCTTT
-	TRBV7-9	TRBJ2-5	-	CASRATGQETQYF	TGTGCCAGCAGGGCGACAGGACAAGAGACCCAGTACTTC
-	TRBV27	TRBJ1-5	TRBD1	CASSLGTGANQPQHF	TGTGCCAGCAGTCTCGGGACAGGGGCGAATCAGCCCCAGCATTTT
-	TRBV6-1	TRBJ1-5	-	CASSEYGGDSVQPQHF	TGTGCCAGCAGTGAATATGGAGGGGACTCTGTTCAGCCCCAGCATTTT
-	TRBV27	TRBJ2-7	-	CASSPGDREYF	TGTGCCAGCAGCCCAGGGGACCGAGAGTACTTC
-	TRBV6-1	TRBJ2-7	-	CASMIQGSYEQYF	TGTGCCAGCATGATCCAGGGTTCGTACGAGCAGTACTTC
-	TRBV29-1	TRBJ2-7	-	CSVEGGIGGRSSYEQYF	TGCAGCGTTGAAGGAGGGATAGGAGGGAGGAGCTCCTACGAGCAGTACTTC
-	TRBV30	TRBJ2-1	TRBD1	CAWSVGGVNEQFF	TGTGCCTGGAGTGTAGGGGGCGTGAATGAGCAGTTCTTC
-	TRBV7-6	TRBJ2-7	TRBD1	CASSQGTGPNYEQYF	TGTGCCAGCAGCCAAGGGACAGGGCCCAACTACGAGCAGTACTTC
-	TRBV9	TRBJ2-2	-	CASSPPLNTGELFF	TGTGCCAGCAGCCCCCCCTTGAACACCGGGGAGCTGTTTTTT
-	TRBV7-2	TRBJ2-1	TRBD2	CASSFLAGMENEQFF	TGTGCCAGCAGTTTCCTAGCGGGAATGGAAAATGAGCAGTTCTTC
-	TRBV5-1	TRBJ2-6	-	CASSLVGGAGANVLTF	TGCGCCAGCAGCTTGGTAGGGGGGGCTGGGGCCAACGTCCTGACTTTC
-	TRBV27	TRBJ2-7	TRBD1	CASSLTGGLLYEQYF	TGTGCCAGCAGCTTAACAGGGGGCCTCCTCTACGAGCAGTACTTC
-	TRBV19	TRBJ2-1	-	CATLSGGYNEQFF	TGTGCCACCCTCTCAGGAGGTTACAATGAGCAGTTCTTC
-	TRBV30	TRBJ2-5	-	CAWSSLGGQMGQETQYF	TGTGCCTGGAGTTCATTGGGTGGGCAGATGGGCCAAGAGACCCAGTACTTC
-	TRBV14	TRBJ2-5	-	CASSPDPGSGETQYF	TGTGCCAGCAGCCCCGACCCGGGATCGGGGGAGACCCAGTACTTC